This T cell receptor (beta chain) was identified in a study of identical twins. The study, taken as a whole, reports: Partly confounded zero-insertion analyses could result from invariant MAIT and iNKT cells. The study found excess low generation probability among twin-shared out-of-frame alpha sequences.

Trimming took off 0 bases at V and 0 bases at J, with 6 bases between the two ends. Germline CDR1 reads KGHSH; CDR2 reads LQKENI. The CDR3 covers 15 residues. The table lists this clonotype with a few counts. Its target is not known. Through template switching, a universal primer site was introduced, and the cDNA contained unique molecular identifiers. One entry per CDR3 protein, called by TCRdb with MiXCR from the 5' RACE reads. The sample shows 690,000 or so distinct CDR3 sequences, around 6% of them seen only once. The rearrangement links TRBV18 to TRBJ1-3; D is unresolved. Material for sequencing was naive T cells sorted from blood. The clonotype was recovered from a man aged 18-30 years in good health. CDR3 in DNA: TGTGCCAGCTCACCACCGGGCGGCTCTGGAAACACCATATATTTT. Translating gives CASSPPGGSGNTIYF.